These 21 T cell receptor beta chains share one sample of origin, sequenced in a study of T cell responses to AZD1222 COVID-19 vaccine. Using immunoSEQ multiplex PCR, the repertoire was profiled, and TCRdb retains in-frame clones only, with some absent. The data contain about 140,000 clones, about 90% of them seen just once; the ten biggest clones take up approximately 8%. The sequencing here drew on peripheral blood, taken 28 days after the second dose of the MenACWY control vaccine. Source of these receptors: an adult who received the MenACWY meningococcal vaccine as a control.

This clone was seen a few times. This chain uses TRBV20-1 with TRBJ2-7; D may be TRBD1 (6 bases). The CDR3 extends over 14 amino acids. The germline CDR1 and CDR2 sequences are DFQATT and SNEGSKA (reference sequence). V was clipped by 3 bases and J by 1 base, with 13 bases between them. The CDR3 region has the DNA TGCAGTGCTAGTTCACAGGGCCCGTCCTACGAGCAGTACTTC. This codes for CSASSQGPSYEQYF.

DNA of the CDR3: TGTGCCAGCAGTGTAAACAGGGAGCAGACCCAGTACTTC. Translation gives CASSVNREQTQYF. The chain carries TRBV12-3 or TRBV12-4 and TRBJ2-5, with D possibly TRBD1 on 6 matching bases. Trimming left V 5 bases short and J 6 bases short, with 13 bases between. This CDR3 is built from 13 residues.

The V and J genes are TRBV7-3 and TRBJ2-3; 8 bases are shared with TRBD1. V shed 5 bases and J 4 bases; nucleotides not matched to a gene: 8. This CDR3 spans 15 amino acids. In germline, CDR1 is SGHTA, CDR2 FQGTGA. As DNA, the CDR3 is TGTGCCAGCAGCGGGGGACAGGAAGGCGCAGATACGCAGTATTTT. Its translation is CASSGGQEGADTQYF.

The CDR3 region is CASRGQSGANVLTF. The CDR3 nucleotides are TGCGCCAGCAGAGGACAGTCTGGGGCCAACGTCCTGACTTTC. V usage is TRBV5-1 and J usage is TRBJ2-6, with D tentatively TRBD1 (6 bases). Germline V gene sequence: CDR1 SGHRS, CDR2 YFSETQ. Between the trimmed V and J ends, which lost 5 bases and 1 base, there was a span of 7 bases. CDR3 length equals 14 residues. The variable domain in full, with the rest retrieved from reference TRBV5-1 and TRBJ2-6, is KAGVTQTPRYLIKTRGQQVTLSCSPISGHRSVSWYQQTPGQGLQFLFEYFSETQRNKGNFPGRFSGRQFSNSRSEMNVSTLELGDSALYLCASRGQSGANVLTFGAGSRLTVL.

The chain carries TRBV2 and TRBJ2-5; D not certain. Trimming removed 1 base from V and 5 bases from J, with 8 bases in between. This CDR3 is 13 amino acids long. CDR1 is SNHLY and CDR2 is FYNNEI in the germline V gene. The CDR3 nucleotides are TGTGCCAGCAGTGAAGGGGGTGGGGAGACCCAGTACTTC. Amino acid sequence: CASSEGGGETQYF.

The genes are TRBV14 and TRBJ2-4; D tentatively fits TRBD1 or TRBD2 (5 bases each). CDR1 and CDR2 from the germline V gene are SGHDN and FVKESK. This CDR3 contains 15 residues. Deletions cut 1 base from V and 3 bases from J, with 10 bases between. The DNA for the CDR3 is TGTGCCAGCAGCCAAGCCGGGGACGGCAAAAACATTCAGTACTTC. Protein sequence: CASSQAGDGKNIQYF.

The chain carries TRBV4-3 and TRBJ1-1; possible D gene TRBD1, 6 bases. Trimming stripped 0 bases from V and 9 bases from J, with 17 bases between. CDR1 is LGHNA and CDR2 is YSLEER in the germline V gene. The CDR3 covers 15 residues. The CDR3 sequence: CASSQDLGGGAQAFF. Written as DNA, the CDR3 is TGCGCCAGCAGCCAAGATTTGGGAGGGGGGGCGCAAGCTTTCTTT.

Here the CDR3 reads CATSIGLAGGSVPYEQYF. DNA for the CDR3: TGTGCCACCAGTATCGGACTAGCGGGAGGGTCCGTACCCTACGAGCAGTACTTC. The chain has TRBV15 and TRBJ2-7, with TRBD2 identical over 15 bases. CDR3 length equals 18 residues. V was pared by 6 bases and J by 2 bases, with 11 bases of the junction left unmatched. The germline gives CDR1 LNHNV, CDR2 YYDKDF (reference sequence). The full variable domain, its missing parts supplied by reference TRBV15 and TRBJ2-7, is DAMVIQNPRYQVTQFGKPVTLSCSQTLNHNVMYWYQQKSSQAPKLLFHYYDKDFNNEADTPDNFQSRRPNTSFCFLDIRSPGLGDTAMYLCATSIGLAGGSVPYEQYFGPGTRLTVT.

This clone was seen once. This chain connects TRBV5-5 to TRBJ2-1, with D possibly TRBD2 on 5 matching bases. Germline loops: CDR1 SGHKS, CDR2 YYEKEE (reference sequence). Trimming stripped 7 bases from V and 4 bases from J, with 21 bases between. The CDR3 has 16 amino acids. The CDR3 spells CASEGFGGGVYNEQFF. CDR3 DNA: TGTGCCAGCGAGGGATTCGGCGGAGGCGTATACAATGAGCAGTTCTTC.

This sequence joins TRBV28 and TRBJ2-5; TRBD1 matches at 7 bases. The CDR3 loop spans 14 amino acids. The ends lost 6 bases at V and 2 bases at J; junction bases unmatched: 6. From germline, CDR1 is MDHEN and CDR2 SYDVKM. In nucleotides, the CDR3 is TGTGCCAGCAGGGCCACAGGGGTACAAGAGACCCAGTACTTC. As protein: CASRATGVQETQYF. The full variable domain, completed using reference TRBV28 and TRBJ2-5, is DVKVTQSSRYLVKRTGEKVFLECVQDMDHENMFWYRQDPGLGLRLIYFSYDVKMKEKGDIPEGYSVSREKKERFSLILESASTNQTSMYLCASRATGVQETQYFGPGTRLLVL.

J is TRBJ1-5 and V is TRBV19; TRBD1 might be the D (5 bases). The germline CDR1 and CDR2 sequences are LNHDA and SQIVND (reference sequence). V lost 6 bases, J lost 1 base, and 16 bases lay in between. CDR3 length: 16 residues. In DNA form, the CDR3 reads TGTGCCAGTAGGAGGGACGGCTTTTACAGCAATCAGCCCCAGCATTTT. This gives the protein CASRRDGFYSNQPQHF.

The chain couples TRBV11-2 to TRBJ1-4, with D unclear. V lost 4 bases to trimming and J lost 8 bases, with 14 bases between them. Looked up from germline, CDR1 is SGHAT and CDR2 is FQNNGV. The length of the CDR3 is 14 residues. The CDR3 spells CASSSHGPLEKLFF. The DNA of the CDR3 is TGTGCCAGCAGCTCACACGGGCCCTTGGAAAAACTGTTTTTT.

J is TRBJ1-1 and V is TRBV7-2, with 8 bases matching TRBD1. The germline gives CDR1 SGHTA, CDR2 FQGNSA. This CDR3 contains 15 residues. The ends lost 1 base at V and 7 bases at J; junction bases unmatched: 8. CDR3 DNA: TGTGCCAGCAGCTTAGGGCAGGGGGCGCAGGGTGAAGCTTTCTTT. This codes for CASSLGQGAQGEAFF.

The chain is built from TRBV30 and TRBJ2-1; 10 positions match TRBD2. Germline CDR1 and CDR2: GTSNPN and SVGIG (reference sequence). After removal of 0 bases from V and 6 bases from J, the junction contained 5 bases not matched to a gene. The CDR3 length is 15 residues. CDR3 DNA sequence: TGTGCCTGGAGTGTCCTAGCGGGGGACCCCAATGAGCAGTTCTTC. Translation: CAWSVLAGDPNEQFF.

The chain recombines TRBV5-4 with TRBJ1-1; D is unclear. The CDR3 totals 13 residues. Germline V CDR1 and CDR2: SGHNT, YYREEE (reference sequence). Trimming cost V 4 bases and J 2 bases, with 9 bases left between them. The CDR3 bases are TGTGCCAGCAGCCGCACCGAAAACACTGAAGCTTTCTTT. This translates into CASSRTENTEAFF.

V usage is TRBV12-5 and J usage is TRBJ2-7; D unclear. Germline CDR1 LGHNT, CDR2 FRNRAP. This CDR3 spans 15 amino acids. Trimming cost V 1 base and J 2 bases, with 12 bases left between them. This CDR3 is CASGLGGVRTYEQYF. The CDR3 nucleotides read TGTGCTAGTGGTTTGGGTGGGGTCAGGACCTACGAGCAGTACTTC.

This clone was observed a single time. This chain connects TRBV2 to TRBJ1-1, with TRBD1 identical over 9 bases. Germline V gives CDR1 SNHLY, CDR2 FYNNEI. V dropped 6 bases and J dropped 5; count of bases not matched to a gene: 16. The CDR3 contains 17 residues. In nucleotides, the CDR3 is TGTGCCAGCAGCAACCGCCGGGACAGGGCGGGCAGGACTGAAGCTTTCTTT. As protein: CASSNRRDRAGRTEAFF.

The rearrangement links TRBV10-1 to TRBJ2-2; D is perhaps TRBD2 (5 bases). V lost 4 bases to trimming and J lost 6 bases, with 9 bases between them. Germline loops: CDR1 WNHNN, CDR2 SYGVQD (reference sequence). The CDR3 extends over 13 amino acids. The CDR3 sequence: CASSGAEAGELFF. The CDR3 nucleotides are TGCGCCAGCAGTGGAGCGGAGGCCGGGGAGCTGTTTTTT.

A word on this clone: The junction departs from the called germline gene at one end, perhaps through a read error. The rearrangement links TRBV7-7 to TRBJ2-2; D is possibly TRBD1 (7 bases). CDR3 size: 15 residues. Germline CDR1 and CDR2: SSHAT and FNYEAQ (reference sequence). CDR3 sequence: CASSSQGGSTGELFF. In DNA, the CDR3 is TGTGCTAGCAGCTCCCAGGGGGGATCCACCGGGGAGCTGTTTTTT.

The V and J genes are TRBV6-5 and TRBJ1-2, with 7 bases lining up with TRBD1. Looked up from germline, CDR1 is MNHEY and CDR2 is SVGAGI. The CDR3 covers 14 residues. With 8 bases clipped from V and 2 bases from J, the junction kept 8 bases outside the gene matches. The CDR3 DNA sequence: TGTGCCAGCCGAAGGGCAGGGGGGAACTATGGCTACACCTTC. Its protein is CASRRAGGNYGYTF.

This clone was observed a single time. The chain uses TRBV29-1 and TRBJ2-6; 7 bases map to TRBD1. CDR1 is SQVTM and CDR2 is ANQGSEA in the germline V gene. The CDR3 extends over 17 amino acids. V trimming: 6 bases; J trimming: 4 bases; junction bases outside the gene matches: 15. CDR3 nucleotide sequence: TGCAGCGTGGTCGGGACAGCAAGTATAGCCGGGGCCAACGTCCTGACTTTC. This sequence encodes CSVVGTASIAGANVLTF.